This T cell receptor (beta chain) was captured in a study of CD8+CD57+ T cells in acquired aplastic anemia. Study as a whole: Recorded DNA amounts for sorted CD4+ and CD8+ cells had an average of roughly 3.4 ug.

The CDR3 consists of 16 residues. Trimming left V 3 bases short and J 3 bases short, with 17 bases between. Germline V lookup: CDR1 SGHRS, CDR2 YFSETQ. Profiling of TCR beta VDJ combinations and CDR3 sequences used genomic DNA as template. TCRdb re-called the reads with MiXCR, one entry per CDR3 protein. The table lists over 200,000 distinct CDR3 sequences, 61% of them singletons, with 25% to 35% in the top ten. As to this clonotype: Its target is unknown.

Study-wide points: Researchers report that about 28 CD8+ CDR3 sequences appeared in both patients and controls. Patients and controls were not found to differ significantly in CD8+ Simpson's diversity.

This TCR derives from a human donor in good health. The specimen was sorted CD4+, CD8+, or CD8+CD57+ T cells (not recorded which) from PBMCs. The chain is built from TRBV5-1 and TRBJ2-3, with a tentative D call TRBD2 (7 bases). CDR3 sequence (DNA): TGCGCCAGCAGCTCCCGAGAGGGGGGGTTAACAGATACGCAGTATTTT. It is translated as CASSSREGGLTDTQYF.